This T cell receptor beta chain was captured by sequencing in a study of blood T cell repertoires in COVID-19. At the level of the study: Spain, Italy and the United States supplied samples that represented acute and convalescent COVID-19.

Recruited during active infection, patients (from Seattle) were subsequently followed longitudinally. CDR1 and CDR2 (germline): LNHDA, SQIVND (reference sequence). CDR3 length equals 17 residues. J lost 4 bases, V lost 6 bases, and 8 bases had no gene match. Only in-frame clones appear in the TCRdb table, and some are missing; sequencing was by immunoSEQ multiplex PCR. Seen here are about 120,000 clones, around 90% observed once, and the top ten hold roughly 4%. This clone was recorded only once. The sample comprised peripheral blood. The source of this sequence is a woman aged 55-70 years with COVID-19, enrolled during active disease. This chain joins TRBV19 and TRBJ2-1; TRBD2 matches 14 bases. CDR3 sequence: CASRPRLAGGLYNEQFF. CDR3 sequence (DNA): TGTGCCAGTAGGCCCCGACTAGCGGGGGGGTTATACAATGAGCAGTTCTTC.